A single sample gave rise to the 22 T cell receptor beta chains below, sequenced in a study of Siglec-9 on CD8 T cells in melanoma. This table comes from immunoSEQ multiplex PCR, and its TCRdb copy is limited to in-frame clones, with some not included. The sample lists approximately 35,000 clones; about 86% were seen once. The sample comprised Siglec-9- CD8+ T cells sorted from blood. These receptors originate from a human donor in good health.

The CDR3 protein is CATSRDRLSNEQYF. CDR3 bases: TGTGCCACCAGCAGAGACCGATTGTCCAACGAGCAGTACTTC. The genes are TRBV15 and TRBJ2-7; D uncertain. V was cut by 0 bases and J by 5 bases, with 11 bases left in between. The CDR3 loop spans 14 amino acids. Germline V gene data show CDR1 as LNHNV and CDR2 as YYDKDF (reference sequence).

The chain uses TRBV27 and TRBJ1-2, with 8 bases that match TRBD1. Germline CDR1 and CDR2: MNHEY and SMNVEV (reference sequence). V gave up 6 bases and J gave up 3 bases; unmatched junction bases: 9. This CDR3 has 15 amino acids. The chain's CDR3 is CASRNPQGGDYGYTF. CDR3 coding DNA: TGTGCCAGCAGGAACCCACAGGGGGGAGACTATGGCTACACCTTC.

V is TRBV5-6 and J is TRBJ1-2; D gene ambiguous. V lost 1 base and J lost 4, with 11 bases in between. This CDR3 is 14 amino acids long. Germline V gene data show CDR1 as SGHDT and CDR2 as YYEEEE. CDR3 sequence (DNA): TGTGCCAGCAGCTTGAGCGTGGGGAGCTATGGCTACACCTTC. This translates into CASSLSVGSYGYTF.

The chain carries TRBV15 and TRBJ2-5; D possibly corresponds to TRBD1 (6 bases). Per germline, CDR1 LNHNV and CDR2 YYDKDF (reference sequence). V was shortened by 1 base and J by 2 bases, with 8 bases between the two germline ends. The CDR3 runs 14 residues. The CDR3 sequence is CATSRAGAQETQYF. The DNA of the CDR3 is TGTGCCACCAGCAGAGCAGGGGCGCAAGAGACCCAGTACTTC.

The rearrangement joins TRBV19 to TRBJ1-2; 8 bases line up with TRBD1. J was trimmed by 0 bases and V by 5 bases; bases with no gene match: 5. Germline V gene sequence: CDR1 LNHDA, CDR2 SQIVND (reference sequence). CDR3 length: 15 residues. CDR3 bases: TGTGCCAGTAGTTTATGGACAGGGCCTAACTATGGCTACACCTTC. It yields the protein CASSLWTGPNYGYTF.

CDR3 protein: CASSFLADEQYF. DNA of the CDR3: TGCGCCAGCAGTTTTCTAGCGGACGAGCAGTACTTC. The V gene is TRBV10-2, the J gene TRBJ2-7, with 7 bases that match TRBD2. This CDR3 is 12 amino acids long. V lost 5 bases to trimming and J lost 5 bases; unmatched junction nucleotides: 3. In germline, CDR1 is WSHSY, CDR2 SAAADI.

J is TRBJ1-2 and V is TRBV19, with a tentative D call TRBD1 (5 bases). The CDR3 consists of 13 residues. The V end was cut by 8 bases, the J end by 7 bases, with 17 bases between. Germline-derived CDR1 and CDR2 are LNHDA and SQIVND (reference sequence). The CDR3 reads CASGDPGGRGYTF. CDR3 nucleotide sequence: TGTGCCAGTGGTGACCCGGGGGGACGTGGCTACACCTTC. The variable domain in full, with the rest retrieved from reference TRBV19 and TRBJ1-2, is DGGITQSPKYLFRKEGQNVTLSCEQNLNHDAMYWYRQDPGQGLRLIYYSQIVNDFQKGDIAEGYSVSREKKESFPLTVTSAQKNPTAFYLCASGDPGGRGYTFGSGTRLTVV.

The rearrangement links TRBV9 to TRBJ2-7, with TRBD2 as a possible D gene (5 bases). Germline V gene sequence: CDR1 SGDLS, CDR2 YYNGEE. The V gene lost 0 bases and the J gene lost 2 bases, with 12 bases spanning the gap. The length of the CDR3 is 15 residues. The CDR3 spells CASSVAGTSPYEQYF. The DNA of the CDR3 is TGTGCCAGCAGCGTAGCGGGAACCTCCCCCTACGAGCAGTACTTC.

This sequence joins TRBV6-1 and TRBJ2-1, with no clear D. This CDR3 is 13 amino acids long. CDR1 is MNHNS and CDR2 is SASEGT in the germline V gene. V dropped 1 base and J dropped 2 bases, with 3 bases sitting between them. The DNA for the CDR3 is TGTGCCAGCAGTGAAGTGGCCTACAATGAGCAGTTCTTC. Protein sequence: CASSEVAYNEQFF.

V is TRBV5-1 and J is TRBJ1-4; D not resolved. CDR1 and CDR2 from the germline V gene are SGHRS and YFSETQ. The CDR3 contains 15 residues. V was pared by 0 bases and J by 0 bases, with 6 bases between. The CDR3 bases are TGCGCCAGCAGCTTGGACGGTGCAACTAATGAAAAACTGTTTTTT. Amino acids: CASSLDGATNEKLFF.

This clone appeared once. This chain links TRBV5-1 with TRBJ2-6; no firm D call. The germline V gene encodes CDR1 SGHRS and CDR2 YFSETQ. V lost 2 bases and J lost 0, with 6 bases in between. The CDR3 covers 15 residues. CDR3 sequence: CASSFRDSGANVLTF. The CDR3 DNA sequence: TGCGCCAGCAGCTTTAGGGACTCTGGGGCCAACGTCCTGACTTTC.

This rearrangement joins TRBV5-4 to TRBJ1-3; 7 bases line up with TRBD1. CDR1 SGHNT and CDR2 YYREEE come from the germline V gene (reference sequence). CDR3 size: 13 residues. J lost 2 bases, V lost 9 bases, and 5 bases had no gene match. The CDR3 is CATIDRAGNTIYF. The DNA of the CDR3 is TGTGCCACCATCGACAGGGCTGGAAACACCATATATTTT. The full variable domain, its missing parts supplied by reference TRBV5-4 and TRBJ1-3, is ETGVTQSPTHLIKTRGQQVTLRCSSQSGHNTVSWYQQALGQGPQFIFQYYREEENGRGNFPPRFSGLQFPNYSSELNVNALELDDSALYLCATIDRAGNTIYFGEGSWLTVV.

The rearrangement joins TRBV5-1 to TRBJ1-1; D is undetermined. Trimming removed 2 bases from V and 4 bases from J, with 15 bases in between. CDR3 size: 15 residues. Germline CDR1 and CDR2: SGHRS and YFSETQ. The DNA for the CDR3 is TGCGCCAGCAGCTTAGAGTCCCGATGGGGCACTGAAGCTTTCTTT. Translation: CASSLESRWGTEAFF. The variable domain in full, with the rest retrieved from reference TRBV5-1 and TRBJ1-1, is KAGVTQTPRYLIKTRGQQVTLSCSPISGHRSVSWYQQTPGQGLQFLFEYFSETQRNKGNFPGRFSGRQFSNSRSEMNVSTLELGDSALYLCASSLESRWGTEAFFGQGTRLTVV.

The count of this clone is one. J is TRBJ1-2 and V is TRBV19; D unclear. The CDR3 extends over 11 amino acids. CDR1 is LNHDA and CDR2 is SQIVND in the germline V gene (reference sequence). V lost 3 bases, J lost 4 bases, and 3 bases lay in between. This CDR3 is CASSIRYGYTF. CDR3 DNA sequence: TGTGCCAGTAGTATTCGCTATGGCTACACCTTC.

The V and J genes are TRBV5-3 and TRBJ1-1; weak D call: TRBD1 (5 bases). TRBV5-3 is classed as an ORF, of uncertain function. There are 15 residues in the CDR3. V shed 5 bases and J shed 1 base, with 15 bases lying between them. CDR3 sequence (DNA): TGTGCCAGAAGTCACATGCAGGGAACGAACACTGAAGCTTTCTTT. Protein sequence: CARSHMQGTNTEAFF.

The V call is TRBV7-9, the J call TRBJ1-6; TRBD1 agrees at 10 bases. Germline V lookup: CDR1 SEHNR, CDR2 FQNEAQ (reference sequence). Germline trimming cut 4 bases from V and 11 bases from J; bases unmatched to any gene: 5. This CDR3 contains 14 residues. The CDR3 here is CASSSGQGTPPLHF. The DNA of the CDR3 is TGTGCCAGCAGCTCGGGACAGGGGACCCCACCCCTCCACTTT.

CDR3 bases: TGTGCCAGCAGTCCTGGGGGTTACGAGCAGTACTTC. Its protein product is CASSPGGYEQYF. The chain has TRBV27 and TRBJ2-7, with D possibly called TRBD1 or TRBD2 (5 bases each). Germline CDR1 reads MNHEY; CDR2 reads SMNVEV (reference sequence). The V and J ends lost 5 bases and 4 bases respectively, with 9 bases between them. The CDR3 consists of 12 residues.

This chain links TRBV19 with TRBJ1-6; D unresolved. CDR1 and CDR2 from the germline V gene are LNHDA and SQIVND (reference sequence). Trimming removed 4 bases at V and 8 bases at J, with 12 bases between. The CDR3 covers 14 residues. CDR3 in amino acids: CASSTGGVYSPLHF. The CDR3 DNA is TGTGCCAGTAGTACAGGTGGTGTGTATTCACCCCTCCACTTT.

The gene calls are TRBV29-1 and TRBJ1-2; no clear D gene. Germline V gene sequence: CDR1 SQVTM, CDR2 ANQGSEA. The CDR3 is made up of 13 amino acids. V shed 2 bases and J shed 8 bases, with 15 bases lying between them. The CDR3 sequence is CSVESVSDHGYTF. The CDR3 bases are TGCAGCGTTGAAAGTGTGTCCGACCACGGCTACACCTTC.

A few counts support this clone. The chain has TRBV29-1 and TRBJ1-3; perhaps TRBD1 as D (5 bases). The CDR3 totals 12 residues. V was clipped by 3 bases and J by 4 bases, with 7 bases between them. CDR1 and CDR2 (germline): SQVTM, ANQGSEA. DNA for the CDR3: TGCAGCGTTGAGGGGCCAGGAAACACCATATATTTT. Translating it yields CSVEGPGNTIYF.

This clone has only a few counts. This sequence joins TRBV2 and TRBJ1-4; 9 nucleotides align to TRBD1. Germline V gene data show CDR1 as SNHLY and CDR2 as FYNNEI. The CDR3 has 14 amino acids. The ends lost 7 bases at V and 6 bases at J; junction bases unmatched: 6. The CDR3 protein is CASTGTGGDEKLFF. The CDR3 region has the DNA TGTGCCAGCACCGGTACAGGGGGCGATGAAAAACTGTTTTTT.

Here the CDR3 reads CASSLGEGYEQYF. DNA of the CDR3: TGTGCCAGCAGCTTAGGAGAAGGGTACGAGCAGTACTTC. This chain links TRBV7-9 with TRBJ2-7; D is ambiguous. V was clipped by 1 base and J by 4 bases, with 8 bases between them. This CDR3 has 13 amino acids. In germline, CDR1 is SEHNR, CDR2 FQNEAQ (reference sequence).